This T cell receptor beta chain was observed in a study of blood T cells in healthy people across ages. Study-level points and caveats: There were more naive CD4+ cells and higher diversity in long-lived donors than in aged donors. Without sorted subsets, naive and antigen-experienced compartments could not be conclusively compared.

Combining a sample-barcoded 5' primer with a J-beta primer mix, a second PCR ran for roughly 7 to 11 cycles. A template-switch adaptor that had 12 random nucleotides put a tag on each cDNA molecule. TCRdb called the 5' RACE reads again in MiXCR, with one record for every CDR3 protein. The repertoire holds around 1.5 million distinct CDR3 sequences, with 42% as singletons. The CDR3 covers 15 residues. J gave up 6 bases and V 4 bases, and 10 bases lay outside the gene matches. Germline lookup yields CDR1 SGHVS and CDR2 FQNEAQ. This clonotype was observed a few times. What it binds is unknown. Per sample, at least 5 micrograms of total RNA were extracted.

This receptor was identified in a woman in her late teens or twenties in good health. The specimen sequenced was blood. The V and J genes are TRBV7-8 and TRBJ2-3; 7 positions match TRBD2. DNA for the CDR3: TGTGCCAGCAGCTCCCCGGCTAGCGGTGAGGATACGCAGTATTTT. Protein product: CASSSPASGEDTQYF.